One TCR beta chain is described in this entry. Its target is not known. The record originates from a study of cytomegalovirus exposure and HLA in healthy donors. Study findings and constraints: Under in vitro conditions, three CMV-associated chains were confirmed as specific for CMV antigens. Cytomegalovirus status was reportedly diagnosed by the classifier with high sensitivity and specificity.

Generated by immunoSEQ multiplex PCR, the TCRdb table keeps only in-frame clones and is missing some. This table holds around 90,000 clones, 84% found once. CDR3 length: 13 residues. Per germline, CDR1 MNHNY and CDR2 SVGAGI (reference sequence). V lost 6 bases, J lost 6 bases, and 11 bases lay in between. The chain employs TRBV6-6 and TRBJ2-2; D unresolved. This receptor was obtained from a woman aged 18-29 years in good health and CMV-seropositive. Sequenced material: PBMCs. This chain's CDR3 is CASSTSSPGELFF. The CDR3 DNA is TGTGCCAGCAGCACTTCTAGTCCCGGGGAGCTGTTTTTT.